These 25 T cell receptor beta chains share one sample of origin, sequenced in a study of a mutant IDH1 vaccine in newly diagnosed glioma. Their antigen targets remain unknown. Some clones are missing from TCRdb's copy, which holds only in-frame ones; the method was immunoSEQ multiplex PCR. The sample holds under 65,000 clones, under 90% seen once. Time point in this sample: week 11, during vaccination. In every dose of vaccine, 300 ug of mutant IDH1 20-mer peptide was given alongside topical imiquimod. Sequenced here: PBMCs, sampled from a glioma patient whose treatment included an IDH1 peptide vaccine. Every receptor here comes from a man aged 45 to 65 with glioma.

CDR3 bases: TGCGCCAGCAGCTTTACGGACAACTACGAGCAGTACTTC. Encoded protein: CASSFTDNYEQYF. The chain couples TRBV4-1 to TRBJ2-7, with D possibly TRBD1 on 5 matching bases. Germline loops: CDR1 MGHRA, CDR2 YSYEKL. The V gene lost 5 bases and the J gene lost 3 bases, with 11 bases spanning the gap. CDR3 length: 13 residues.

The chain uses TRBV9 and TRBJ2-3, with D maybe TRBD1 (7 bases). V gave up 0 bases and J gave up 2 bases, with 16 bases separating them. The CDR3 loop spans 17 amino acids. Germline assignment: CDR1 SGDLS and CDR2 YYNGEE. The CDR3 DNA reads TGTGCCAGCAGCGTAGGTCCAGGGGGGCTTCTCACAGATACGCAGTATTTT. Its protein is CASSVGPGGLLTDTQYF. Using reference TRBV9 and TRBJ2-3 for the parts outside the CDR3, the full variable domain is DSGVTQTPKHLITATGQRVTLRCSPRSGDLSVYWYQQSLDQGLQFLIQYYNGEERAKGNILERFSAQQFPDLHSELNLSSLELGDSALYFCASSVGPGGLLTDTQYFGPGTRLTVL.

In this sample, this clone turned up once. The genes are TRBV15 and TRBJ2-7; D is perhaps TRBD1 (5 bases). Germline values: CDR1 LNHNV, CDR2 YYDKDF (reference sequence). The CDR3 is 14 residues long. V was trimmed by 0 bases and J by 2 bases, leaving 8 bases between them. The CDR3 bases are TGTGCCACCAGCAGAGAAACAGGAACCTACGAGCAGTACTTC. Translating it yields CATSRETGTYEQYF. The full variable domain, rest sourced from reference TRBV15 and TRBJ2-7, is DAMVIQNPRYQVTQFGKPVTLSCSQTLNHNVMYWYQQKSSQAPKLLFHYYDKDFNNEADTPDNFQSRRPNTSFCFLDIRSPGLGDTAMYLCATSRETGTYEQYFGPGTRLTVT.

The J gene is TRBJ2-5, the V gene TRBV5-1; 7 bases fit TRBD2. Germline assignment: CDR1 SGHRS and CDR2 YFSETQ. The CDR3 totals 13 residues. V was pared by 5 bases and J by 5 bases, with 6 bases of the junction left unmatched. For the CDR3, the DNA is TGCGCCAGCAGTTTCGCGGGAGAGGAGACCCAGTACTTC. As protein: CASSFAGEETQYF. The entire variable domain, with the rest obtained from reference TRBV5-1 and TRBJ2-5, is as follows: KAGVTQTPRYLIKTRGQQVTLSCSPISGHRSVSWYQQTPGQGLQFLFEYFSETQRNKGNFPGRFSGRQFSNSRSEMNVSTLELGDSALYLCASSFAGEETQYFGPGTRLLVL.

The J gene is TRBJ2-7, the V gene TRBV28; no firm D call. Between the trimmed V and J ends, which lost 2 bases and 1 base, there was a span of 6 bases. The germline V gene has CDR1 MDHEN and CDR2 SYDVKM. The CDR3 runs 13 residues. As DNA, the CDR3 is TGTGCCAGCAGTTTAGGCTTATCCTACGAGCAGTACTTC. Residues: CASSLGLSYEQYF. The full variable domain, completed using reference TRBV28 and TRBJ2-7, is DVKVTQSSRYLVKRTGEKVFLECVQDMDHENMFWYRQDPGLGLRLIYFSYDVKMKEKGDIPEGYSVSREKKERFSLILESASTNQTSMYLCASSLGLSYEQYFGPGTRLTVT.

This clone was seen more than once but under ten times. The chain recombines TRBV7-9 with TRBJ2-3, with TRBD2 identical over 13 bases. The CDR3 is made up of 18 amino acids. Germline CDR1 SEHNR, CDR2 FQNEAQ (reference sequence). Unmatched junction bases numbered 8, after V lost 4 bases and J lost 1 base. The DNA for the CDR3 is TGTGCCAGCAGCTCCCCGGGACTAGCGGGAAGGGGCACAGATACGCAGTATTTT. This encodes CASSSPGLAGRGTDTQYF.

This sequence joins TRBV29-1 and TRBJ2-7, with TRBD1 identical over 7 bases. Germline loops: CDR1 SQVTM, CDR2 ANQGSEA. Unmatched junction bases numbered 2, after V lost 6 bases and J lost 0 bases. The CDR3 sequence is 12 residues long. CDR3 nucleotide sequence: TGCAGCGTGACAGGGACCTCCTACGAGCAGTACTTC. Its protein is CSVTGTSYEQYF.

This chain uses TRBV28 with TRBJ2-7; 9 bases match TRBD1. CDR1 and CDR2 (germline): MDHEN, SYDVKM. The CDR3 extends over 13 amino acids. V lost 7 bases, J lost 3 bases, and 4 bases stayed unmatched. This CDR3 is CASKYRGLYEQYF. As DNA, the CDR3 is TGTGCCAGCAAATACAGGGGGCTCTACGAGCAGTACTTC.

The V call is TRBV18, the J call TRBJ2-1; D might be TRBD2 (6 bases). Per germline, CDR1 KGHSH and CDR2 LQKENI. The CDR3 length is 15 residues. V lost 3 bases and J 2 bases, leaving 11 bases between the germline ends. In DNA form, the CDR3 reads TGTGCCAGCTCACCTCGGGAGTATCCCTACAATGAGCAGTTCTTC. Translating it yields CASSPREYPYNEQFF. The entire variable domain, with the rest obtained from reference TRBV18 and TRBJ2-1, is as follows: NAGVMQNPRHLVRRRGQEARLRCSPMKGHSHVYWYRQLPEEGLKFMVYLQKENIIDESGMPKERFSAEFPKEGPSILRIQQVVRGDSAAYFCASSPREYPYNEQFFGPGTRLTVL.

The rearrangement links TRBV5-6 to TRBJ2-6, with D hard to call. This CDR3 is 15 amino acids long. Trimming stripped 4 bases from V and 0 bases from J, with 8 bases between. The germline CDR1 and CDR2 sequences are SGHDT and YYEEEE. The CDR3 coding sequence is TGTGCCAGCAGCCCGTTAAGCTCTGGGGCCAACGTCCTGACTTTC. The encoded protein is CASSPLSSGANVLTF.

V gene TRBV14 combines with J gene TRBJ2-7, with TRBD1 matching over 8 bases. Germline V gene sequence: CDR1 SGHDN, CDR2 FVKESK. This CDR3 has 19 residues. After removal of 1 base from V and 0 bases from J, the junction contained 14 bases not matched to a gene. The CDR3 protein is CASSQGRWTGRESSYEQYF. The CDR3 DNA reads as TGTGCCAGCAGCCAAGGACGTTGGACAGGGCGGGAAAGCTCCTACGAGCAGTACTTC.

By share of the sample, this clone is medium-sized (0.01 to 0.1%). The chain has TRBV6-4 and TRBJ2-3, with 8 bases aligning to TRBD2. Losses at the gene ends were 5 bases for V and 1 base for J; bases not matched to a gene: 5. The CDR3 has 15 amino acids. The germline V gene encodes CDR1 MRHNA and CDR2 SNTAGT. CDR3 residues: CASSRAGDGTDTQYF. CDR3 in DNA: TGTGCCAGCAGTAGAGCGGGGGATGGCACAGATACGCAGTATTTT.

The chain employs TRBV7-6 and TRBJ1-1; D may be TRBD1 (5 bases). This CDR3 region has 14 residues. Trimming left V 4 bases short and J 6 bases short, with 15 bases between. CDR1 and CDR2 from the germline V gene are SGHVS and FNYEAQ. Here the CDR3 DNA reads TGTGCCAGCAGCTCCACGGGGGGGTTCGCTGAAGCTTTCTTT. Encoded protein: CASSSTGGFAEAFF.

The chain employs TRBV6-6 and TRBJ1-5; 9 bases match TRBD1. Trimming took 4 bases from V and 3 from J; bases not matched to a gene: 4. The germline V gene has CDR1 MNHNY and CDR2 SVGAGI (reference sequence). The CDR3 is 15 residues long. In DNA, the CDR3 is TGTGCCAGCAGTTCCGGACAGGGGAACAATCAGCCCCAGCATTTT. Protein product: CASSSGQGNNQPQHF.

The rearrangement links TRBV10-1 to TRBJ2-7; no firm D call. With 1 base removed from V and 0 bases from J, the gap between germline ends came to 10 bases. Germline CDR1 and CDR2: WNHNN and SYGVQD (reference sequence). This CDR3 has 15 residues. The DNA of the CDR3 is TGCGCCAGCAGTGAGTTAGTGCAAAACTCCTACGAGCAGTACTTC. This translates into CASSELVQNSYEQYF.

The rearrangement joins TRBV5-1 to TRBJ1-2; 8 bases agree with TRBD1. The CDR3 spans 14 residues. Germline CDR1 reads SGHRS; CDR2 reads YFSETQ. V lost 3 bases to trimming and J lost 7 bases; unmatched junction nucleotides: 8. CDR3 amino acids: CASSSQGGRGGYTF. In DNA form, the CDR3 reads TGCGCCAGCAGCTCACAGGGGGGGCGCGGTGGCTACACCTTC.

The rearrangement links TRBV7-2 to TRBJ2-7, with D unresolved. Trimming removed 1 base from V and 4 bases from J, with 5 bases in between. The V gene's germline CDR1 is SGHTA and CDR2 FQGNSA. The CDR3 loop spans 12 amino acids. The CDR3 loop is CASSLVGYEQYF. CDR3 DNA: TGTGCCAGCAGCTTAGTCGGGTACGAGCAGTACTTC.

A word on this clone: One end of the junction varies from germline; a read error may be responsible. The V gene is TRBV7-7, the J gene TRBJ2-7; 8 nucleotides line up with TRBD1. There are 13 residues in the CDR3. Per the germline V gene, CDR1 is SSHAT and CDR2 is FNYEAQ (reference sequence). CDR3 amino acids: CASSLAQGAEQYF. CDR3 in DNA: TGTGCTAGCAGCTTAGCCCAGGGGGCCGAGCAGTACTTC.

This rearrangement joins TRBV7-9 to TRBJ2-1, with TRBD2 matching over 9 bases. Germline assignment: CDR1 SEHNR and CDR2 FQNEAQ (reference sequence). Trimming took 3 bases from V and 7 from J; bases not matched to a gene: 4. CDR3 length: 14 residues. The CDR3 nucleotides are TGTGCCAGCAGCTTGATGGCGGGAGGGAATGAGCAGTTCTTC. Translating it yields CASSLMAGGNEQFF.

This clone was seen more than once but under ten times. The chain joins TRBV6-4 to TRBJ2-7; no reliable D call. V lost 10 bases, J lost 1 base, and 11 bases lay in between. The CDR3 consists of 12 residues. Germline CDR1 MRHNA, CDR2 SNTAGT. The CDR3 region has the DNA TGTGCCATAAGGACGGTTTCCTACGAGCAGTACTTC. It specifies CAIRTVSYEQYF.

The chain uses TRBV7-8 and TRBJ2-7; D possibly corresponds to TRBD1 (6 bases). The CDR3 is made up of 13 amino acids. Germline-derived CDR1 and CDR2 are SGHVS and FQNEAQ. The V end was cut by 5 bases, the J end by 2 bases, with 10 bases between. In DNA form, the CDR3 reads TGTGCCAGCAGCCAGACAGGTCCCTACGAGCAGTACTTC. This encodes CASSQTGPYEQYF.

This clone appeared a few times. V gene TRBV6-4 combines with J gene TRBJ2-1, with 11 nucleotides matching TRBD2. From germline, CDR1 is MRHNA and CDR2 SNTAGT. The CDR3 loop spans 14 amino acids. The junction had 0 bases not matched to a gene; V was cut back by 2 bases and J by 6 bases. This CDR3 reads CASSDTSGGNEQFF. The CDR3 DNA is TGTGCCAGCAGTGACACTAGCGGGGGCAATGAGCAGTTCTTC.

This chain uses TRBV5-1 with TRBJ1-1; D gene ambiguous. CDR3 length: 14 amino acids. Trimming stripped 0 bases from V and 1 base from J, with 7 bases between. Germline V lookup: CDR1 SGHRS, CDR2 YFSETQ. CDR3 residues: CASSLGPENTEAFF. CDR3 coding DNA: TGCGCCAGCAGCTTGGGACCCGAGAACACTGAAGCTTTCTTT.

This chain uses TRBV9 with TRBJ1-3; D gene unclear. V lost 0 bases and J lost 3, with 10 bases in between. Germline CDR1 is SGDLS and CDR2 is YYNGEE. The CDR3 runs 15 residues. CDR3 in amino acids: CASSVDKGSGNTIYF. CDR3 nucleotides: TGTGCCAGCAGCGTAGATAAGGGAAGTGGAAACACCATATATTTT.

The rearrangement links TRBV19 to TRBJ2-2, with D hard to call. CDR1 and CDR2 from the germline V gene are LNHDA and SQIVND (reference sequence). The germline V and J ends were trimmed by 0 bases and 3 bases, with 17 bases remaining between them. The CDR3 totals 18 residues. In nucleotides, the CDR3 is TGTGCCAGTAGTATAGATCTAATGGGCGCCCAGGACACCGGGGAGCTGTTTTTT. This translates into CASSIDLMGAQDTGELFF.